This T cell receptor beta chain was recovered during a study of blood T cells in healthy people across ages. Study results and limitations: A greater number of naive CD4+ cells and higher diversity distinguished long-lived donors from aged donors.

On this clonotype itself: The target antigen is unknown.

Isolation per sample recovered at least 7 million PBMCs. Next came a second PCR, run for about 7 to 12 cycles, which used a sample-barcoded 5' primer along with a J-beta primer mix. CDR3-containing paired-end reads numbering at least 2.5 million came from each sample. TCRdb fed the 5' RACE reads into MiXCR, producing one record per CDR3 protein. The profile shows 1,500,000 or so distinct CDR3 sequences, about 45% of them singletons. From germline, CDR1 is SGDLS and CDR2 YYNGEE. Between the trimmed V and J ends, which lost 2 bases and 2 bases, there was a span of 9 bases. The CDR3 runs to 14 residues. The J gene is TRBJ2-3, the V gene TRBV9; no firm D call. The sample comprised blood. The receptor was isolated from a woman younger than 35 in good health. This CDR3 is CASSVRLNTDTQYF. CDR3 nucleotides: TGTGCCAGCAGCGTTCGACTGAACACAGATACGCAGTATTTT.